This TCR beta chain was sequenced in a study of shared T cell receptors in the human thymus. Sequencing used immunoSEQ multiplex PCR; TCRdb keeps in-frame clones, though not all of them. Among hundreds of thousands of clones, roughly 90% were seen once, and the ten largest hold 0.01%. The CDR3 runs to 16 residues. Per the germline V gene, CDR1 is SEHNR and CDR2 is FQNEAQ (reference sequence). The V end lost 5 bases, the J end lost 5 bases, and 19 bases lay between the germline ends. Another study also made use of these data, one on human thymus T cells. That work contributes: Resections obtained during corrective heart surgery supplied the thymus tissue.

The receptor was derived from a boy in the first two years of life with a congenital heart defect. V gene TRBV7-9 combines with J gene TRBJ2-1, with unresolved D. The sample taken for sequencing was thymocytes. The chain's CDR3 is CASSHPRHGLNNEQFF. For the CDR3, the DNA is TGTGCCAGCAGCCACCCCCGGCACGGGTTGAACAATGAGCAGTTCTTC. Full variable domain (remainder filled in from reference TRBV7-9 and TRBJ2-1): DTGVSQNPRHKITKRGQNVTFRCDPISEHNRLYWYRQTLGQGPEFLTYFQNEAQLEKSRLLSDRFSAERPKGSFSTLEIQRTEQGDSAMYLCASSHPRHGLNNEQFFGPGTRLTVL.